The rows below give T cell receptor beta chains drawn from one sample of a study of blood T cell repertoires in COVID-19. Sequencing was performed with immunoSEQ multiplex PCR; in TCRdb, only in-frame clones are kept and a portion is missing. The sample consists of 250,000 to 350,000 clones, 85% to 90% of them appearing once. Source material: peripheral blood. All receptors come from a woman younger than 45 with COVID-19, enrolled during active disease. CDR3s include the opening cysteine and the closing phenylalanine or tryptophan. The D gene is left open where the match is weak. Clone sizes are given selectively: once, few, many, or a class where the clone is expanded.

TRBJ1-1 | TRBV4-1 | TRBD1 | once | TGCGCCAGCAGCCAAGATCGAGGGACAGGGGGCACTGAAGCTTTCTTT | CASSQDRGTGGTEAFF
TRBJ2-7 | TRBV7-3 | TRBD1 | NA | TGTGCCAGCAGCTCCCACCGGACAGGGTTCGACGAGCAGTACTTC | CASSSHRTGFDEQYF
TRBJ2-3 | TRBV7-2 | TRBD2 | NA | TGTGCCAGCAGCTTTCTCCGACTAGCGGGAGGCACAGATACGCAGTATTTT | CASSFLRLAGGTDTQYF
TRBJ2-7 | TRBV28 | TRBD1 | NA | TGTGCCAGCAGTTCCCACCAGGGGGCCGAGCAGTACTTC | CASSSHQGAEQYF
TRBJ1-2 | TRBV10-3 | NA | NA | TGTGCCATCAGTGAGTCGTCAGGGGTGGACTATGGCTACACCTTC | CAISESSGVDYGYTF
TRBJ2-7 | TRBV6-5 | NA | NA | TGTGCCAGCAGTTTTTATAACGAGCAGTACTTC | CASSFYNEQYF
TRBJ2-2 | TRBV15 | NA | few | TGTGCCACCAGCAGAGGGGGGACTTCAGGCGGGGAGCTGTTTTTT | CATSRGGTSGGELFF
TRBJ2-5 | TRBV15 | TRBD2 | NA | TGTGCCACCAGCAGACCCACTAGCGGGGACCCTTTCGAGACCCAGTACTTC | CATSRPTSGDPFETQYF
TRBJ2-7 | TRBV7-6 | NA | NA | TGTGCCAGCAGCTCTCGACAGGACTACGAGCAGTACTTC | CASSSRQDYEQYF
TRBJ1-6 | TRBV4-1 | NA | NA | TGCGCCAGCAGCCAAGATCTGGGTCAGGGGACCTTCTCACCCCTCCACTTT | CASSQDLGQGTFSPLHF
TRBJ2-7 | TRBV11-3 | NA | NA | TGTGCCAGCAGCTTAGCAGGCTACGAGCAGTACTTC | CASSLAGYEQYF
TRBJ1-1 | TRBV7-2 | TRBD1 | NA | TGTGCCAGCAGCTTCTCATCAGGGGGAAACACTGAAGCTTTCTTT | CASSFSSGGNTEAFF
TRBJ2-7 | TRBV7-9 | TRBD1 | few | TGTGCCAGCAGCATGGGACAGACCTACGAGCAGTACTTC | CASSMGQTYEQYF
TRBJ2-3 | TRBV6-2/TRBV6-3 | NA | NA | TGTGCCAGCAGTGGACTTTCCGACACAGATACGCAGTATTTT | CASSGLSDTDTQYF
TRBJ2-1 | TRBV19 | TRBD2 | NA | TGTGCCAGTAGCCGCTCCTGGGTGGGAGGGCTTGAGCAGTTCTTC | CASSRSWVGGLEQFF
TRBJ1-2 | TRBV12-3/TRBV12-4 | TRBD1 | NA | TGTGCCAGCAGACCAGGGGGGACATATGGCTACACCTTC | CASRPGGTYGYTF
TRBJ1-1 | TRBV30 | NA | NA | TGTGCCTGGAGTCCACGGCGGACTGAAGCTTTCTTT | CAWSPRRTEAFF
TRBJ2-7 | TRBV19 | TRBD2 | NA | TGTGCCAGTAGTTCCCAAGCGGGGCCAGACGAGCAGTACTTC | CASSSQAGPDEQYF
TRBJ2-7 | TRBV6-5 | NA | NA | TGTGCCTCCCAGCGAGGGGGGGCCCACGAGCAGTACTTC | CASQRGGAHEQYF
TRBJ2-3 | TRBV3-1/TRBV3-2 | TRBD2 | NA | TGTGCCAGCAGCCCGTGGCCACTAGCGGACACAGATACGCAGTATTTT | CASSPWPLADTDTQYF
TRBJ1-1 | TRBV7-6 | TRBD1 | NA | TGTGCCAGCAGTCCCTCGGGACAGACGAACTCTGAAGCTTTCTTT | CASSPSGQTNSEAFF
TRBJ2-1 | TRBV12-5 | TRBD2 | NA | TGTGCTAGTGGTTTGGACGTTGGGAGGGATGAGCAGTTCTTC | CASGLDVGRDEQFF
TRBJ2-2 | TRBV7-9 | NA | NA | TGTGCCAGCAGCTTGATAGATGCCGGGGAGCTGTTTTTT | CASSLIDAGELFF